This T cell receptor (beta chain) came from a study of early stage breast cancer tumors. Whole-study context: Of roughly 17 invasive breast tumors, about a dozen were hormone receptor-positive, HER2-negative.

The CDR3 contains 11 residues. Germline assignment: CDR1 MNHNY and CDR2 SVGAGI (reference sequence). V lost 6 bases and J 4 bases, leaving 6 bases between the germline ends. Blood replicates held 0.5 ug DNA, tumor or normal breast approximately 1.5 ug, two each. Measured with immunoSEQ multiplex PCR; TCRdb has only the in-frame clones, and not every one. The sample consists of around 28,000 clones, around three fifths of them appearing once. Findings and limits, study-wide: Comparing each tissue with blood distinguished tumor from normal in most of the 16 patients. Most shared enriched TCRB sequences were commonly generated ones.

On this clone: Its cognate antigen is unknown.

The gene calls are TRBV6-6 and TRBJ1-2; D not resolved. The source of this sequence is a person aged 50 to 59 with breast cancer. The sequencing input was breast tumor tissue. The CDR3 protein is CASRPGYGYTF. CDR3 bases: TGTGCCAGCAGGCCAGGCTATGGCTACACCTTC.